A selection of T cell receptor beta chains follows, all from one sample in a study of blood T cell repertoires in COVID-19. Measured with immunoSEQ multiplex PCR; TCRdb has only the in-frame clones, and not every one. The sample yields about 300,000 clones, about 85% seen once. Sequenced input: PBMCs or T cells enriched from blood (not recorded which). These TCRs come from a young woman who had been exposed to COVID-19. The CDR3 runs from the conserved cysteine through the conserved F or W. A D gene is named only where the DNA matches it firmly. Size values are once, few and many counts, or a class for expanded clones, and some rows have none.

d_call	v_call	clone_size	j_call	cdr3_nt	cdr3_aa
NA	TRBV28	NA	TRBJ1-2	TGTGCCAGCAGCAGCGCTTTCCTCCTTAACTATGGCTACACCTTC	CASSSAFLLNYGYTF
TRBD2	TRBV13	NA	TRBJ2-3	TGTGCCAGCAGCTTAATGACTAGCGGGAGGTCTAGCACAGATACGCAGTATTTT	CASSLMTSGRSSTDTQYF
NA	TRBV5-5	few	TRBJ1-1	TGTGCCAGCAGCTCCGGAAGGGAGATTGAAGCTTTCTTT	CASSSGREIEAFF
NA	TRBV2	few	TRBJ1-3	TGTGCCAGCAGTGAGTTAGATTCTGGAAACACCATATATTTT	CASSELDSGNTIYF
TRBD1	TRBV6-2/TRBV6-3	NA	TRBJ2-2	TGTGCCAGCAGTACCTGGTTACAGGGGGTACAAGCGAACACCGGGGAGCTGTTTTTT	CASSTWLQGVQANTGELFF
NA	TRBV5-6	medium-sized	TRBJ1-1	TGTGCCAGCAGGACAGCGAACACTGAAGCTTTCTTT	CASRTANTEAFF
NA	TRBV6-5	NA	TRBJ2-7	TGTGCCAGCAGTAGCAGGCGGGGAGGCCCGTACTTC	CASSSRRGGPYF
TRBD2	TRBV14	NA	TRBJ2-3	TGTGCCAGCAGCCATTCAAGCGGGAGTCTCACAGATACGCAGTATTTT	CASSHSSGSLTDTQYF
NA	TRBV5-1	NA	TRBJ1-1	TGCGCCAGCAGCTTGGAAGCGGGGGCCGCGAACACTGAAGCTTTCTTT	CASSLEAGAANTEAFF
NA	TRBV2	NA	TRBJ2-7	TGTGCCAGCAATGGGGCCCTTTACGAGCAGTACTTC	CASNGALYEQYF
TRBD1	TRBV7-9	NA	TRBJ1-6	TGTGCCAGCAGCGGGGGGACAGGGCTTGAGTCACCCCTCCACTTT	CASSGGTGLESPLHF
TRBD1	TRBV7-2	NA	TRBJ2-2	TGTGCCAGCACCCTCAACGGACAGGGTACCGGGGAGCTGTTTTTT	CASTLNGQGTGELFF
NA	TRBV28	NA	TRBJ1-5	TGTGCCAGCAGTTTAAGCCAAGGAGGAGGGCAGCCCCAGCATTTT	CASSLSQGGGQPQHF
NA	TRBV14	NA	TRBJ1-2	TGTGCCAGCAGCCAAGATATTAACACTAACTATGGCTACACCTTC	CASSQDINTNYGYTF
TRBD1	TRBV7-9	NA	TRBJ1-2	TGTGCCAGCAGCCCTAGGACAGGGTCGGTTTATGGCTACACCTTC	CASSPRTGSVYGYTF
NA	TRBV5-6	NA	TRBJ1-2	TGTGCCAGCAGCGTTACCTTGACAGCGATAATGGGCTACACCTTC	CASSVTLTAIMGYTF
TRBD1	TRBV25-1	NA	TRBJ2-7	TGTGCCAGCAGTGACACCGGGACAGGGAACGACGAGCAGTACTTC	CASSDTGTGNDEQYF
NA	TRBV7-9	NA	TRBJ1-1	TGTGCCAGCAGCAACCCAGGGGCTGAAGCTTTCTTT	CASSNPGAEAFF
NA	TRBV6-5	NA	TRBJ1-1	TGTGCCAGCACGTATAGGGAGGGAGGGAAAGCTTTCTTT	CASTYREGGKAFF
TRBD2	TRBV7-2	few	TRBJ2-1	TGTGCCAGCAGCACGAGGACTAGCGGGGGGCAAGGTGAGCAGTTCTTC	CASSTRTSGGQGEQFF
TRBD1	TRBV30	NA	TRBJ1-1	TGTGCCTGGGACAGGGGATCGAACACTGAAGCTTTCTTT	CAWDRGSNTEAFF
NA	TRBV6-1	NA	TRBJ2-7	TGTGCCAGCAGTGAATTCTCAGTCTACGAGCAGTACTTC	CASSEFSVYEQYF
NA	TRBV5-1	NA	TRBJ1-6	TGCGCCAGCAGCGGAACAGACAGGAGCTCCTATAATTCACCCCTCCACTTT	CASSGTDRSSYNSPLHF
TRBD1	TRBV19	NA	TRBJ1-2	TGTGCCAGTAGTACCCCAGGGGGCACGTCTGGCTACACCTTC	CASSTPGGTSGYTF
NA	TRBV27	NA	TRBJ1-2	TGTGCCAGCAGCTCCGGGGGTGGGAGTCGGAGTGGCTACACCTTC	CASSSGGGSRSGYTF
NA	TRBV2	NA	TRBJ1-5	TGTGCCAGCAGTGAAGGGGCACTTAATCAGCCCCAGCATTTT	CASSEGALNQPQHF
NA	TRBV10-3	NA	TRBJ1-4	TGTGCCATCAGTACAGACCTTGCAACTAATGAAAAACTGTTTTTT	CAISTDLATNEKLFF
NA	TRBV7-2	NA	TRBJ1-1	TGTGCCAGCAGCTTATGGGTGTCGGGCACTGAAGCTTTCTTT	CASSLWVSGTEAFF
NA	TRBV5-1	once	TRBJ2-3	TGCGCCAGCAGCTTCCAGGGTGGGGGCACAGATACGCAGTATTTT	CASSFQGGGTDTQYF
TRBD2	TRBV9	NA	TRBJ2-1	TGTGCCAGCAGCCCCCTCGGACTAGCGGAAAATGAGCAGTTCTTC	CASSPLGLAENEQFF
TRBD1	TRBV15	NA	TRBJ1-1	TGTGCCACCAGCGACAGGGACACTGAAGCTTTCTTT	CATSDRDTEAFF
TRBD1	TRBV7-2	NA	TRBJ2-7	TGTGCCAGCAGCCGGGACAGGGTAGAAGAGCAGTACTTC	CASSRDRVEEQYF
NA	TRBV18	few	TRBJ2-5	TGTGCCAGCTCACCAGGTCGAGTGACTAGGTGGATAGAGACCCAGTACTTC	CASSPGRVTRWIETQYF
TRBD2	TRBV25-1	NA	TRBJ2-7	TGTGCCAGCAGTGGACGAGAGCGGGAATTTTCGCGCGGGCAGTACTTC	CASSGREREFSRGQYF
TRBD2	TRBV2	NA	TRBJ2-3	TGTGCCAGCAGCTGGACTAGCGGGAGCACAGATACGCAGTATTTT	CASSWTSGSTDTQYF
TRBD1	TRBV6-5	NA	TRBJ1-2	TGTGCCAGCAGTTACTCCAGACAGGGGGCGGAAGGCTACACCTTC	CASSYSRQGAEGYTF
TRBD1	TRBV13	NA	TRBJ2-5	TGTGCCAGCAGCCTGCAGACAGGGCGAGAGACCCAGTACTTC	CASSLQTGRETQYF
TRBD1	TRBV2	NA	TRBJ1-5	TGTGCCAGCAGGGGATACCGGACAGGGAGGAATCAGCCCCAGCATTTT	CASRGYRTGRNQPQHF
TRBD2	TRBV7-3	NA	TRBJ2-7	TGTGCCAGCAGCCTATCTGGGACTAGCGGGGGGACCTACGAGCAGTACTTC	CASSLSGTSGGTYEQYF
TRBD1	TRBV28	few	TRBJ2-6	TGTGCCAGCAGTGAATTCAGACAGGGGATTACCAACGTCCTGACTTTC	CASSEFRQGITNVLTF
NA	TRBV30	NA	TRBJ1-4	TGTGCCTGGAGTGTGGGACACCGTAATGAAAAACTGTTTTTT	CAWSVGHRNEKLFF
NA	TRBV5-4	NA	TRBJ2-4	TGTGCCAGCAGCTCATTACAGGGGACTCTAGCCAAAAACATTCAGTACTTC	CASSSLQGTLAKNIQYF
NA	TRBV29-1	NA	TRBJ2-3	TGCAGCGGGACAGCGACAGATACGCAGTATTTT	CSGTATDTQYF
NA	TRBV7-2	NA	TRBJ2-7	TGTGCCAGCAGCTTAGATCCGGGGAGCCTCTACGAGCAGTACTTC	CASSLDPGSLYEQYF
TRBD1	TRBV19	NA	TRBJ1-5	TGTGCCAGTAGTATGGACAGGGTGAGCAATCAGCCCCAGCATTTT	CASSMDRVSNQPQHF
NA	TRBV21-1	NA	TRBJ1-5	TGTGCCAGAGCGTTTAACTTACATTTCCGGACAGGCTATAGCAATCAGCCCCAGCATTTT	CARAFNLHFRTGYSNQPQHF
TRBD2	TRBV4-3	NA	TRBJ2-5	TGCGCCAGCAGCCACAACCCGGGAGGGCGAGAGACCCAGTACTTC	CASSHNPGGRETQYF
TRBD1	TRBV30	NA	TRBJ2-2	TGTGCCTGGAGACCGACAGGGGGGGTGACCGGGGAGCTGTTTTTT	CAWRPTGGVTGELFF
TRBD1	TRBV7-8	NA	TRBJ1-1	TGTGCCAGCAGCAAATCCGGGACAGTCGGTGAAGCTTTCTTT	CASSKSGTVGEAFF
NA	TRBV23-1	NA	TRBJ2-7	TGCGCCAGCATATCCTGGGGGCTTTTCTACGAGCAGTACTTC	CASISWGLFYEQYF
NA	TRBV28	NA	TRBJ1-5	TGTGCCAGCAGCCTCAGGGTAAGACAGCCCCAGCATTTT	CASSLRVRQPQHF
NA	TRBV12-5	NA	TRBJ2-5	TGTGCTAGTGGCGTGGGGGCGGAGACCCAGTACTTC	CASGVGAETQYF
NA	TRBV2	NA	TRBJ1-5	TGTGCCAGCAAGGAGGATGGCGGCCTGCGGCCCCAGCATTTT	CASKEDGGLRPQHF
NA	TRBV27	once	TRBJ1-6	TGTGCCAGCAGTTCCGGACAGAAAATTAATTCACCCCTCCACTTT	CASSSGQKINSPLHF